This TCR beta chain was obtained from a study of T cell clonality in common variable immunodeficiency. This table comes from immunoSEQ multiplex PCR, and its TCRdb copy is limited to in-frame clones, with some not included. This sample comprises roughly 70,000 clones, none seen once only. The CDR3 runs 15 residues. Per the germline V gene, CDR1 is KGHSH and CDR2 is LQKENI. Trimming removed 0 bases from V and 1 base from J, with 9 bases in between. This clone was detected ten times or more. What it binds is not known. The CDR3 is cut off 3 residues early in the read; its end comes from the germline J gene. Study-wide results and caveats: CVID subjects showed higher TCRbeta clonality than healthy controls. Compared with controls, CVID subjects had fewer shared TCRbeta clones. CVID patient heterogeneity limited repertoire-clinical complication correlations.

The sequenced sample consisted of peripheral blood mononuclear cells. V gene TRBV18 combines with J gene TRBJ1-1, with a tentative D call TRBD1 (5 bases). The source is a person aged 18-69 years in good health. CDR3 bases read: TGTGCCAGCTCACCACCGGGGGGGTCGAACACTGAA. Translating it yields CASSPPGGSNTE. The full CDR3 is CASSPPGGSNTEAFF.